The text below deals with one T cell receptor (beta chain). Its antigen is still unknown. This sample's time point: week 35, safety follow-up. Mutant IDH1 20-mer peptide, at 300 ug, made up each vaccine dose, with topical imiquimod. Administration of eight vaccinations to patients took place in weeks 1, 3, 5, 7, 11, 15, 19, 23. This sample is drawn from a study of a mutant IDH1 vaccine in newly diagnosed glioma. Study at large: Vaccine dosing followed radiotherapy by 4-6 weeks, or accompanied temozolomide cycles. Averaging around 42 years of age, treated patients were around 60% male and 37.5% female. Study-level points and caveats: Induction of immune responses by the vaccine occurred in just under 95% of patients.

Some clones are missing from TCRdb's copy, which holds only in-frame ones; the method was immunoSEQ multiplex PCR. The sample carries tens of thousands of clones, roughly 84% recorded once. Between the trimmed V and J ends, which lost 1 base and 3 bases, there was a span of 9 bases. The CDR3 runs 14 residues. Germline assignment: CDR1 LGHNA and CDR2 YSLEER. The sequences come from PBMCs, collected from a glioma patient whose treatment included an IDH1 peptide vaccine. The TCR comes from a man younger than 30 with glioma. The rearrangement links TRBV4-3 to TRBJ1-1, with a tentative D call TRBD1 (5 bases). CDR3 sequence (DNA): TGCGCCAGCAGCCAAGCCCCAGGGTACACTGAAGCTTTCTTT. Translated, it gives CASSQAPGYTEAFF.